These 12 T cell receptor beta chains were all obtained from the same sample, sequenced in a study of blood T cell repertoires in COVID-19 (dated by TCRdb to the early 2020s). To prepare the library, the immunoSEQ multiplex PCR assay was applied. The source is immuneACCESS, and TCRdb retained only in-frame sequences with V and J called. Part of the clones is not carried over; for the studies checked, unresolved V genes explain less than half of this, and the remainder is unexplained. Present in this sample are roughly 160,000 clones, 75% to 90% of which were seen just once. In total, the top ten clones hold roughly 13% of the sample. Specimen: PBMCs or T cells enriched from blood (not recorded which). The source of these receptors is a woman aged 60-75 years who had recovered from COVID-19.

The rearrangement joins TRBV7-3 to TRBJ2-3; 8 bases map to TRBD2. The germline V gene has CDR1 SGHTA and CDR2 FQGTGA. V trimming: 4 bases; J trimming: 1 base; junction bases outside the gene matches: 4. The CDR3 sequence is 15 residues long. CDR3 residues: CASSSGLAGTDTQYF. As DNA, the CDR3 is TGTGCCAGCAGCTCCGGACTAGCCGGCACAGATACGCAGTATTTT.

J is TRBJ1-5 and V is TRBV19; 10 nucleotides agree with TRBD1. The CDR3 runs 16 residues. The V and J ends lost 4 bases and 1 base, in that order; junction bases with no gene match: 4. Germline values: CDR1 LNHDA, CDR2 SQIVND (reference sequence). CDR3 sequence reads: CASSTGQGISNQPQHF. CDR3 sequence (DNA): TGTGCCAGTAGTACGGGACAGGGGATAAGCAATCAGCCCCAGCATTTT.

This clone was found a few times. The V call is TRBV19, the J call TRBJ1-2, with TRBD1 identical over 7 bases. Germline values: CDR1 LNHDA, CDR2 SQIVND (reference sequence). After removal of 4 bases from V and 5 bases from J, the junction contained 10 bases not matched to a gene. There are 15 residues in the CDR3. CDR3 nucleotides: TGTGCCAGTAGTACCCCCCGACAGGGTCGATATGGCTACACCTTC. Its translation is CASSTPRQGRYGYTF. The full variable domain, in which reference TRBV19 and TRBJ1-2 provide the parts outside the CDR3, is DGGITQSPKYLFRKEGQNVTLSCEQNLNHDAMYWYRQDPGQGLRLIYYSQIVNDFQKGDIAEGYSVSREKKESFPLTVTSAQKNPTAFYLCASSTPRQGRYGYTFGSGTRLTVV.

V gene TRBV7-9 combines with J gene TRBJ2-7, with 9 bases matching TRBD1. Germline V gives CDR1 SEHNR, CDR2 FQNEAQ (reference sequence). There are 16 residues in the CDR3. The V segment lost 5 bases and the J segment 1 base; nucleotides outside the gene matches: 9. The CDR3 sequence: CASSRSPGTGSYEQYF. The CDR3 DNA follows: TGTGCCAGCAGCCGTTCACCCGGGACAGGGTCCTACGAGCAGTACTTC. Drawing the rest from reference TRBV7-9 and TRBJ2-7, the complete variable domain is DTGVSQNPRHKITKRGQNVTFRCDPISEHNRLYWYRQTLGQGPEFLTYFQNEAQLEKSRLLSDRFSAERPKGSFSTLEIQRTEQGDSAMYLCASSRSPGTGSYEQYFGPGTRLTVT.

The chain recombines TRBV24-1 with TRBJ2-1; 14 positions agree with TRBD2. Germline trimming cut 9 bases from V and 8 bases from J; bases unmatched to any gene: 8. CDR1 is KGHDR and CDR2 is SFDVKD in the germline V gene. The CDR3 sequence is 15 residues long. DNA for the CDR3: TGTGCCACCCGGGGGGGGACTAGCGGGAGCCATGAGCAGTTCTTC. It encodes CATRGGTSGSHEQFF.

V usage is TRBV19 and J usage is TRBJ1-1, with 9 bases that match TRBD1. The germline CDR1 and CDR2 sequences are LNHDA and SQIVND (reference sequence). The CDR3 length is 17 residues. J was trimmed by 2 bases and V by 7 bases; bases with no gene match: 14. CDR3 amino acids: CASKSPTGGAFNTEAFF. The CDR3 DNA is TGTGCCAGTAAATCTCCCACAGGGGGCGCGTTTAACACTGAAGCTTTCTTT.

This clone was detected once. This sequence joins TRBV4-2 and TRBJ1-3; D uncertain. V was trimmed by 0 bases and J by 1 base, leaving 10 bases between them. CDR1 LGHNA and CDR2 YNFKEQ come from the germline V gene. The length of the CDR3 is 16 residues. The CDR3 loop is CASSQEVSVSGNTIYF. CDR3 DNA: TGTGCCAGCAGCCAAGAAGTCTCAGTATCTGGAAACACCATATATTTT.

The chain carries TRBV30 and TRBJ2-1, with 12 bases matching TRBD2. Looked up from germline, CDR1 is GTSNPN and CDR2 is SVGIG (reference sequence). The CDR3 sequence is 14 residues long. Trimming took 3 bases from V and 9 from J; bases not matched to a gene: 6. This CDR3 reads CAWSTGLAGGEQFF. The CDR3 bases are TGTGCCTGGAGCACGGGACTAGCGGGCGGTGAGCAGTTCTTC.

This clone was seen a handful of times. The chain couples TRBV2 to TRBJ2-3, with 8 bases that match TRBD2. J was trimmed by 1 base and V by 4 bases; bases with no gene match: 4. Germline loops: CDR1 SNHLY, CDR2 FYNNEI. This CDR3 spans 15 amino acids. CDR3 DNA sequence: TGTGCCAGCAGTGGCCGTAGCGGGGGCACAGATACGCAGTATTTT. Amino acids: CASSGRSGGTDTQYF.

CDR3 DNA sequence: TGCGCCAGCAGCCAAGGACGACTAGCGCGCACAGATACGCAGTATTTT. It encodes CASSQGRLARTDTQYF. The rearrangement links TRBV4-1 to TRBJ2-3; 8 nucleotides align to TRBD2. Looked up from germline, CDR1 is MGHRA and CDR2 is YSYEKL. J was trimmed by 1 base and V by 1 base; bases with no gene match: 4. The CDR3 is made up of 16 amino acids.

V gene TRBV6-1 combines with J gene TRBJ2-5, with unresolved D. V was trimmed by 1 base and J by 1 base, leaving 10 bases between them. The CDR3 has 15 residues. CDR1 and CDR2 (germline): MNHNS, SASEGT. DNA of the CDR3: TGTGCCAGCAGTGAAGGGTTGGCGGCCCAAGAGACCCAGTACTTC. Translating it yields CASSEGLAAQETQYF.

V and J are TRBV18 and TRBJ1-1, with a possible D match to TRBD1 (6 bases). The CDR3 covers 16 residues. The V gene lost 3 bases and the J gene lost 0 bases, with 14 bases spanning the gap. Germline V gene data show CDR1 as KGHSH and CDR2 as LQKENI. CDR3: CASSPMLGGMNTEAFF. CDR3 DNA: TGTGCCAGCTCACCTATGTTAGGGGGAATGAACACTGAAGCTTTCTTT.